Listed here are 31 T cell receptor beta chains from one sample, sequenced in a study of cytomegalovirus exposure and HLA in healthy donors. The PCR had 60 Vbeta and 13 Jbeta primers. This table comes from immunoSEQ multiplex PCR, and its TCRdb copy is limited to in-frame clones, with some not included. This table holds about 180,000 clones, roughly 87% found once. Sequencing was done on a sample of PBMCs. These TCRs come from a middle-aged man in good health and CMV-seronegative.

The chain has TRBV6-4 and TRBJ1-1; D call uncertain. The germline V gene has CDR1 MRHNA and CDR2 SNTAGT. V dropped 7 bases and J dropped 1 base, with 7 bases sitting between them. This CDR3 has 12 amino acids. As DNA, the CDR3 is TGTGCCAGCATTAGACAGAACACTGAAGCTTTCTTT. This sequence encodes CASIRQNTEAFF.

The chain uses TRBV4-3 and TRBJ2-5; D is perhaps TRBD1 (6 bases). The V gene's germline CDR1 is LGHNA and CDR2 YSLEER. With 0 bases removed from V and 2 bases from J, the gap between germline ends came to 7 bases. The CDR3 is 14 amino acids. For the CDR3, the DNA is TGCGCCAGCAGCCAAGAAACAGGGCAAGAGACCCAGTACTTC. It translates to CASSQETGQETQYF.

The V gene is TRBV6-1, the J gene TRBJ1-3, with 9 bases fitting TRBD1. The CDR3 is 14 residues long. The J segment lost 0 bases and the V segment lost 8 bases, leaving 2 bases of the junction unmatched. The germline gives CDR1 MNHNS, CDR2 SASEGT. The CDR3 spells CASLTGGSGNTIYF. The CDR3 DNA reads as TGTGCCAGCCTGACAGGGGGCTCTGGAAACACCATATATTTT.

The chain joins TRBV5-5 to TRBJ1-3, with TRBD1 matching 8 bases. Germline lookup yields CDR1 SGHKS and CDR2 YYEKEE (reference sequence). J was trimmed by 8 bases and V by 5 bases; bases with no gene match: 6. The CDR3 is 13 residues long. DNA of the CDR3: TGTGCCAGCAGTCAGGACAGGGCGCACACCATATATTTT. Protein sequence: CASSQDRAHTIYF. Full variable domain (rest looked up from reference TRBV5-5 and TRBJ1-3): DAGVTQSPTHLIKTRGQQVTLRCSPISGHKSVSWYQQVLGQGPQFIFQYYEKEERGRGNFPDRFSARQFPNYSSELNVNALLLGDSALYLCASSQDRAHTIYFGEGSWLTVV.

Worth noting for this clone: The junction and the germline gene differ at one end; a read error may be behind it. In DNA form, the CDR3 reads TGTTCCAGCAGCTTCGGGACTAGCGGCGAGACCCAGTACTTC. It encodes CSSSFGTSGETQYF. The rearrangement joins TRBV7-9 to TRBJ2-5, with 11 bases fitting TRBD2. The length of the CDR3 is 14 residues. The germline gives CDR1 SEHNR, CDR2 FQNEAQ (reference sequence). Filled out from reference TRBV7-9 and TRBJ2-5, the complete variable domain reads DTGVSQNPRHKITKRGQNVTFRCDPISEHNRLYWYRQTLGQGPEFLTYFQNEAQLEKSRLLSDRFSAERPKGSFSTLEIQRTEQGDSAMYLCSSSFGTSGETQYFGPGTRLLVL.

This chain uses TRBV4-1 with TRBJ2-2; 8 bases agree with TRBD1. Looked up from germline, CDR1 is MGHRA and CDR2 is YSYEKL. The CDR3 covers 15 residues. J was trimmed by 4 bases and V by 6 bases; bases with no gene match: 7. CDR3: CASRIGQGPTGELFF. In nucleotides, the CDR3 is TGCGCCAGCAGGATAGGACAGGGTCCCACCGGGGAGCTGTTTTTT.

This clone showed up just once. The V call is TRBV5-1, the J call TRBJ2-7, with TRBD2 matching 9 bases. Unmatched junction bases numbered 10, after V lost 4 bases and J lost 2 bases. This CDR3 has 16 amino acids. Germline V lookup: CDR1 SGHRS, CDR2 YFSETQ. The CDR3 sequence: CASSISTSGPPYEQYF. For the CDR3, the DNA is TGCGCCAGCAGCATCTCGACTAGCGGACCCCCCTACGAGCAGTACTTC. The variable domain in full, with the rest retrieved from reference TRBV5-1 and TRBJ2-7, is KAGVTQTPRYLIKTRGQQVTLSCSPISGHRSVSWYQQTPGQGLQFLFEYFSETQRNKGNFPGRFSGRQFSNSRSEMNVSTLELGDSALYLCASSISTSGPPYEQYFGPGTRLTVT.

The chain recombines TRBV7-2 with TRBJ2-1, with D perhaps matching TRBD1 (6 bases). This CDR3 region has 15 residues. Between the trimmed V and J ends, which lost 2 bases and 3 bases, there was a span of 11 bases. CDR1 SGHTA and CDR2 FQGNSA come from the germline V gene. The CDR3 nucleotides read TGTGCCAGCAGCTTATCCAGGGGAAACTACAATGAGCAGTTCTTC. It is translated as CASSLSRGNYNEQFF.

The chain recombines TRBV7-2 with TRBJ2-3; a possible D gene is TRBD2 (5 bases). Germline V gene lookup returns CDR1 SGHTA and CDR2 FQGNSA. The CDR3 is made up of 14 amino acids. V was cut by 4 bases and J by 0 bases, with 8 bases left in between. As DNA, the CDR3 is TGTGCCAGCAGCTGGAGGAGTAGCACAGATACGCAGTATTTT. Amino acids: CASSWRSSTDTQYF. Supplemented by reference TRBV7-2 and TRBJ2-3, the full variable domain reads GAGVSQSPSNKVTEKGKDVELRCDPISGHTALYWYRQSLGQGLEFLIYFQGNSAPDKSGLPSDRFSAERTGGSVSTLTIQRTQQEDSAVYLCASSWRSSTDTQYFGPGTRLTVL.

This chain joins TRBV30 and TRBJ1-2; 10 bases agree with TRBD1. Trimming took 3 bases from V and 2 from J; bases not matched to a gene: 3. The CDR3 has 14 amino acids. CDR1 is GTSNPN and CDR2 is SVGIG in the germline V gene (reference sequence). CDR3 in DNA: TGTGCCTGGAGCCGGGACAGGGGAAACTATGGCTACACCTTC. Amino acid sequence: CAWSRDRGNYGYTF. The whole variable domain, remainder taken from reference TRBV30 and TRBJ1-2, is SQTIHQWPATLVQPVGSPLSLECTVEGTSNPNLYWYRQAAGRGLQLLFYSVGIGQISSEVPQNLSASRPQDRQFILSSKKLLLSDSGFYLCAWSRDRGNYGYTFGSGTRLTVV.

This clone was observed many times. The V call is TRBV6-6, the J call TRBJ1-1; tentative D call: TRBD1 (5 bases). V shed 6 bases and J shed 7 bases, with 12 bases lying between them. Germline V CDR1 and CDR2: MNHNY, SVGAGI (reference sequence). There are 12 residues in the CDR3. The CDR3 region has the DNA TGTGCCAGCAGGTGGGGGGAAAATGAAGCTTTCTTT. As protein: CASRWGENEAFF.

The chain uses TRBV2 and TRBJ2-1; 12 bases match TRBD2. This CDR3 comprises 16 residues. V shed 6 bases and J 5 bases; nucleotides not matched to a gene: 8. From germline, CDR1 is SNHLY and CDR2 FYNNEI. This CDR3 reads CASRPKLAGGNNEQFF. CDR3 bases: TGTGCCAGCAGGCCCAAACTAGCGGGAGGCAACAATGAGCAGTTCTTC. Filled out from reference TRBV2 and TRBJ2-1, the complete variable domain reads EPEVTQTPSHQVTQMGQEVILRCVPISNHLYFYWYRQILGQKVEFLVSFYNNEISEKSEIFDDQFSVERPDGSNFTLKIRSTKLEDSAMYFCASRPKLAGGNNEQFFGPGTRLTVL.

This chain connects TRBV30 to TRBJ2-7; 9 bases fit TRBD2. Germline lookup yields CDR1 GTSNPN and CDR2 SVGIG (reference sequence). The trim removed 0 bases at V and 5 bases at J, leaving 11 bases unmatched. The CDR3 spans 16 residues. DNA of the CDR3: TGTGCCTGGAGTGTGTCGGGGCTAGCGGGAAGGAACGAGCAGTACTTC. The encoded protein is CAWSVSGLAGRNEQYF.

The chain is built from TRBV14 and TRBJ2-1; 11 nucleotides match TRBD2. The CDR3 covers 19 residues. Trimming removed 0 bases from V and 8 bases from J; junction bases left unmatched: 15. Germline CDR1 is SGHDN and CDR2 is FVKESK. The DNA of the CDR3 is TGTGCCAGCAGCCAAGACGGCTGGATAGCGGGAGGGCTTATAGATGAGCAGTTCTTC. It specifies CASSQDGWIAGGLIDEQFF.

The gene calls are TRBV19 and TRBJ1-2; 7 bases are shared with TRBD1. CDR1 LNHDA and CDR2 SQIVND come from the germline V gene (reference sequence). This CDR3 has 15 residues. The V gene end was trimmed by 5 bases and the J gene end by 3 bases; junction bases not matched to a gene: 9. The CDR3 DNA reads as TGTGCCAGTAGTCCCTTCGACAGGGTGGACTATGGCTACACCTTC. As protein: CASSPFDRVDYGYTF.

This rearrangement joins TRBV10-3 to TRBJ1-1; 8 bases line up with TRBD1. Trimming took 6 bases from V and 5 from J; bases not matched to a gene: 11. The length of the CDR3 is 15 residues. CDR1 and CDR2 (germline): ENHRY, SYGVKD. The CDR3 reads CAIRAAGGGRTEAFF. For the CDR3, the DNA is TGTGCCATCAGGGCCGCAGGGGGCGGGAGAACTGAAGCTTTCTTT.

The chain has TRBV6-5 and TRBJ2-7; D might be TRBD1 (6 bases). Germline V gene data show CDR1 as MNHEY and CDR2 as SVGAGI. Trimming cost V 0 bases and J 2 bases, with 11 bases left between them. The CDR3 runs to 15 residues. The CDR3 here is CASSYSRQVAYEQYF. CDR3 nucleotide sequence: TGTGCCAGCAGTTACTCGAGACAGGTCGCCTACGAGCAGTACTTC.

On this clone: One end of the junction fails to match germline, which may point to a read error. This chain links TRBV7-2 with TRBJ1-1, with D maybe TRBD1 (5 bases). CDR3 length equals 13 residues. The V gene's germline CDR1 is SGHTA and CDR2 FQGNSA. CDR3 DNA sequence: TGTGCCAGCAGCTTACGTCAGGACACCGAAGCTTTCTTT. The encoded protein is CASSLRQDTEAFF. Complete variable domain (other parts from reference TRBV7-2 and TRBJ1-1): GAGVSQSPSNKVTEKGKDVELRCDPISGHTALYWYRQSLGQGLEFLIYFQGNSAPDKSGLPSDRFSAERTGGSVSTLTIQRTQQEDSAVYLCASSLRQDTEAFFGQGTRLTVV.

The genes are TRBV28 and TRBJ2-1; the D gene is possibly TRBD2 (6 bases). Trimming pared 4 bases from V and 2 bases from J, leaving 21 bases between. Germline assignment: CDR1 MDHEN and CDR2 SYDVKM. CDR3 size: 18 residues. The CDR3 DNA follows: TGTGCCAGCAGTTCTTTATCCGTGAGACTAGTCACCTACAATGAGCAGTTCTTC. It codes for CASSSLSVRLVTYNEQFF.

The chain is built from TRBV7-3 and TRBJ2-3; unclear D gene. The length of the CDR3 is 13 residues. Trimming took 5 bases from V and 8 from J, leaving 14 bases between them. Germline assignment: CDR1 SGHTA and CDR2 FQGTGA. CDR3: CASSPQSSATQYF. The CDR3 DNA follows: TGTGCCAGCAGCCCACAATCTAGTGCTACGCAGTATTTT.

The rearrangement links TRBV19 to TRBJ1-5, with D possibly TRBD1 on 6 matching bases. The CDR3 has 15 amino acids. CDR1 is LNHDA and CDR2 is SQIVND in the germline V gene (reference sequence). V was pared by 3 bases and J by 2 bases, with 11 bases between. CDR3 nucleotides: TGTGCCAGTAGTATTGGGGGGGGCGGCAATCAGCCCCAGCATTTT. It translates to CASSIGGGGNQPQHF.

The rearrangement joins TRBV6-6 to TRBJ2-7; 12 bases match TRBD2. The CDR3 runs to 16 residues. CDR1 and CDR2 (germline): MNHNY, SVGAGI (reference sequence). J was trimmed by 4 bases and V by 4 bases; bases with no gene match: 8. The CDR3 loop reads CASSSTSGSLGYEQYF. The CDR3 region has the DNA TGTGCCAGCAGTTCGACTAGCGGGAGTTTGGGGTACGAGCAGTACTTC.

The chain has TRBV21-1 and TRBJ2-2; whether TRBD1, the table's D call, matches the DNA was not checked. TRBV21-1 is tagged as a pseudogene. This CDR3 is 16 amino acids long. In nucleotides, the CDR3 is TGTGCCAGCAGCAAAGCCGACAGGGAGAACACCGGGGAGCTGTTTTTT. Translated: CASSKADRENTGELFF.

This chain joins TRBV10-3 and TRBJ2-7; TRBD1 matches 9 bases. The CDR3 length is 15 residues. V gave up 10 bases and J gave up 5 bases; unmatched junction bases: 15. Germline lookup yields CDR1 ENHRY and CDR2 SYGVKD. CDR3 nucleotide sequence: TGTGCCACACGGGACAGGGAGTGGGGTGTCGACGAGCAGTACTTC. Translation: CATRDREWGVDEQYF.

CDR3 region: CASSGPGSGGTGELFF. CDR3 DNA: TGCGCCAGCAGTGGGCCGGGTAGCGGGGGTACCGGGGAGCTGTTTTTT. The chain couples TRBV10-2 to TRBJ2-2; TRBD2 matches at 9 bases. The V and J ends lost 4 bases and 5 bases, in that order; junction bases with no gene match: 8. The CDR3 consists of 16 residues. Germline CDR1 WSHSY, CDR2 SAAADI.

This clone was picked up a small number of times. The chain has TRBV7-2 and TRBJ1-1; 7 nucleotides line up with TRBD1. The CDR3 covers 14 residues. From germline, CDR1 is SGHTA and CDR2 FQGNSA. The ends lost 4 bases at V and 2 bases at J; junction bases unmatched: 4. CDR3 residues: CASSSTGFNTEAFF. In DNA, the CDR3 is TGTGCCAGCAGCTCGACAGGGTTCAACACTGAAGCTTTCTTT.

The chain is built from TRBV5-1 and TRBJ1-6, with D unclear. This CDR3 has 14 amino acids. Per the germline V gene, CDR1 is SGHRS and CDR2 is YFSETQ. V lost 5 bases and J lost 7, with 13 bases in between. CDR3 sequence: CASRIDTVNSPLHF. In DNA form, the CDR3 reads TGCGCCAGCAGGATTGACACGGTCAATTCACCCCTCCACTTT.

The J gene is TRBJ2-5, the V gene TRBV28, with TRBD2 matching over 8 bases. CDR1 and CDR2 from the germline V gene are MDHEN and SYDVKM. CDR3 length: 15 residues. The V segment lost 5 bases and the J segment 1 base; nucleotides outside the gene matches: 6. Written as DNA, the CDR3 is TGTGCCAGCAGTCCCCGAGCGGGGGCCCAAGAGACCCAGTACTTC. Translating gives CASSPRAGAQETQYF.

CDR3 amino acids: CASSLLAGINEQFF. The CDR3 coding sequence is TGTGCCAGCAGCCTTCTAGCGGGGATCAATGAGCAGTTCTTC. This chain joins TRBV7-3 and TRBJ2-1; TRBD2 agrees at 9 bases. The CDR3 is 14 amino acids. Per the germline V gene, CDR1 is SGHTA and CDR2 is FQGTGA. The trim removed 5 bases at V and 6 bases at J, leaving 5 bases unmatched.

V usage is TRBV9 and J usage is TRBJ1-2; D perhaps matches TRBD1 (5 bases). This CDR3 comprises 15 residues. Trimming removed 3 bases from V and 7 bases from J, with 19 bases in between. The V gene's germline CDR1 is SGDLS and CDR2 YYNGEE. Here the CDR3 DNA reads TGTGCCAGCAGCGGGCCCCTCCCTGGGGCGGTTGGCTACACCTTC. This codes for CASSGPLPGAVGYTF.

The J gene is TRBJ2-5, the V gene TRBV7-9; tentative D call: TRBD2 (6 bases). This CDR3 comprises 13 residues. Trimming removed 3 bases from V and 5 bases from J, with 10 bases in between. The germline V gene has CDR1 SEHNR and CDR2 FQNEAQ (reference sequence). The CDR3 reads CASSFRGTETQYF. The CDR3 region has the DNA TGTGCCAGCAGCTTTCGGGGGACGGAGACCCAGTACTTC. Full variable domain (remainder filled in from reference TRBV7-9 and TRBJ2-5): DTGVSQNPRHKITKRGQNVTFRCDPISEHNRLYWYRQTLGQGPEFLTYFQNEAQLEKSRLLSDRFSAERPKGSFSTLEIQRTEQGDSAMYLCASSFRGTETQYFGPGTRLLVL.